Below, 11 T cell receptor beta chains from the same sample are listed, as sequenced in a study of blood T cell repertoires in COVID-19. TCRdb keeps only in-frame clones here, not all; method: immunoSEQ multiplex PCR. The sample consists of under 350,000 clones, 85% to 90% of them appearing once. Sequenced: peripheral blood. The receptors were gathered from a man between 40 and 49 years old with acute or convalescent COVID-19.

V is TRBV2 and J is TRBJ1-5; 7 bases match TRBD1. This CDR3 spans 14 amino acids. Germline trimming cut 4 bases from V and 5 bases from J; bases unmatched to any gene: 5. Germline CDR1 reads SNHLY; CDR2 reads FYNNEI. The chain's CDR3 is CASSVGQGDQPQHF. CDR3 nucleotide sequence: TGTGCCAGCAGTGTGGGGCAGGGGGATCAGCCCCAGCATTTT.

V and J are TRBV6-6 and TRBJ1-5; 9 positions agree with TRBD1. From germline, CDR1 is MNHNY and CDR2 SVGAGI (reference sequence). This CDR3 is 15 amino acids long. Trimming took 6 bases from V and 3 from J; bases not matched to a gene: 6. CDR3: CASRDIQGANQPQHF. CDR3 in DNA: TGTGCCAGCAGGGACATACAGGGGGCCAATCAGCCCCAGCATTTT.

CDR3 in amino acids: CASSLGLDTQYF. The CDR3 DNA follows: TGTGCCAGCAGCTTAGGGCTCGATACGCAGTATTTT. The V gene is TRBV7-8, the J gene TRBJ2-3; D is uncertain. V lost 1 base and J lost 6, with 5 bases in between. The CDR3 extends over 12 amino acids. Looked up from germline, CDR1 is SGHVS and CDR2 is FQNEAQ.

The CDR3 nucleotides are TGCGCCAGCAGCACAGGGCAGGGGGCGAGGGCCAACGTCCTGACTTTC. Translating it yields CASSTGQGARANVLTF. The chain has TRBV4-1 and TRBJ2-6; 8 bases map to TRBD1. The J segment lost 5 bases and the V segment lost 5 bases, leaving 8 bases of the junction unmatched. There are 16 residues in the CDR3. Germline CDR1 reads MGHRA; CDR2 reads YSYEKL.

The genes are TRBV7-6 and TRBJ2-5; TRBD1 aligns across 8 bases. CDR3 length: 15 residues. V shed 6 bases, J shed 5 bases, and the junction held 11 bases outside the gene matches. The germline CDR1 and CDR2 sequences are SGHVS and FNYEAQ. CDR3 sequence: CASRLYPRGQETQYF. The DNA for the CDR3 is TGTGCCAGCAGACTATACCCCAGGGGGCAGGAGACCCAGTACTTC.

The V and J genes are TRBV19 and TRBJ1-1, with a tentative D call TRBD1 (6 bases). This CDR3 spans 14 amino acids. The germline V gene encodes CDR1 LNHDA and CDR2 SQIVND (reference sequence). V gave up 8 bases and J gave up 1 base, with 14 bases separating them. In nucleotides, the CDR3 is TGTGCCAGTTTTAGGCGGGGGCAGAACACTGAAGCTTTCTTT. It translates to CASFRRGQNTEAFF.

This clone came up a few times. CDR3 sequence reads: CASRDRGLYEQYF. As DNA, the CDR3 is TGTGCCTCCCGGGACAGGGGGCTCTACGAGCAGTACTTC. The rearrangement uses TRBV30 and TRBJ2-7, with 12 bases matching TRBD1. The CDR3 length is 13 residues. The germline V gene encodes CDR1 GTSNPN and CDR2 SVGIG (reference sequence). Germline trimming cut 7 bases from V and 3 bases from J; bases unmatched to any gene: 4.

The chain is built from TRBV18 and TRBJ2-5; TRBD1 agrees at 7 bases. This CDR3 has 13 amino acids. Germline loops: CDR1 KGHSH, CDR2 LQKENI. V shed 3 bases, J shed 3 bases, and the junction held 1 base outside the gene matches. CDR3 sequence: CASSPGTEETQYF. CDR3 nucleotide sequence: TGTGCCAGCTCACCTGGGACAGAAGAGACCCAGTACTTC.

This clone has a single count. Other DNA sequences within the sample encode an identical CDR3. The rearrangement uses TRBV4-2 and TRBJ2-3, with TRBD2 identical over 9 bases. This CDR3 contains 19 residues. CDR1 and CDR2 from the germline V gene are LGHNA and YNFKEQ. After removal of 0 bases from V and 1 base from J, the junction contained 11 bases not matched to a gene. The CDR3 nucleotides are TGTGCCAGCAGCCAAGACCTCAGGAGGGCTAGCGGGGGCACAGATACGCAGTATTTT. Its translation is CASSQDLRRASGGTDTQYF.

Only one count was recorded for this clone. The rearrangement links TRBV6-4 to TRBJ1-1, with unresolved D. The CDR3 has 14 residues. Trimming shortened V by 6 bases and J by 5 bases, and 16 bases separated the two germline ends. Germline V CDR1 and CDR2: MRHNA, SNTAGT. CDR3 nucleotides: TGTGCCAGCAGACCCAACCGGGGAGGGACTGAAGCTTTCTTT. Its protein product is CASRPNRGGTEAFF.

This clone appeared a few times. The chain employs TRBV5-1 and TRBJ1-2; D ambiguous. CDR1 is SGHRS and CDR2 is YFSETQ in the germline V gene. The CDR3 length is 15 residues. V shed 4 bases and J shed 4 bases, with 17 bases lying between them. The DNA for the CDR3 is TGCGCCAGCAGCGTGGGAGCGTCGGGGAGCTATGGCTACACCTTC. This sequence encodes CASSVGASGSYGYTF.